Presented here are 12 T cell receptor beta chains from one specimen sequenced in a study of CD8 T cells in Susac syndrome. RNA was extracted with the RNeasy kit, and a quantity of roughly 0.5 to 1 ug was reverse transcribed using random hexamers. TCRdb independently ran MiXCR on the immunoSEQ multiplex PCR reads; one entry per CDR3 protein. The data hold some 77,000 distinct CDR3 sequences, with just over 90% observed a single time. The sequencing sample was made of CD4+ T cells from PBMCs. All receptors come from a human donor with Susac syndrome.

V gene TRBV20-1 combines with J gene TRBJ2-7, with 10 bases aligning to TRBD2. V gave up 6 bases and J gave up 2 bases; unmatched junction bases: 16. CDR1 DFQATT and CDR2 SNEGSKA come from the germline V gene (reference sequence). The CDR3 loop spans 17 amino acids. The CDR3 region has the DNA TGCAGTGCCAGGGACAGTATACTAGCGGGACATCCCTACGAGCAGTACTTC. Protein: CSARDSILAGHPYEQYF.

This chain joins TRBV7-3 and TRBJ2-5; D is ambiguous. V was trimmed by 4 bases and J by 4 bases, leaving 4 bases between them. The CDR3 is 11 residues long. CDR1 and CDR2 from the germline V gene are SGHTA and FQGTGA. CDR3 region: CASSSGETQYF. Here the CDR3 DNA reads TGTGCCAGCAGCTCAGGAGAGACCCAGTACTTC.

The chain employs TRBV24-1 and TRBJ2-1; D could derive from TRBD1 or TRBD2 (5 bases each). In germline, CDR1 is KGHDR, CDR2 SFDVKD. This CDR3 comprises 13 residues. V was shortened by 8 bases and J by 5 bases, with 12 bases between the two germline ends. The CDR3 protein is CATTGPSDNEQFF. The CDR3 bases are TGTGCCACCACGGGGCCTTCGGACAATGAGCAGTTCTTC.

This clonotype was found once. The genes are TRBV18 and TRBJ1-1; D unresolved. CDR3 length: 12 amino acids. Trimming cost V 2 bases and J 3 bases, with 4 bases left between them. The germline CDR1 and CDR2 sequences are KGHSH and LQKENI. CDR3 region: CASSPGDTEAFF. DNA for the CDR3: TGTGCCAGCTCACCAGGGGACACTGAAGCTTTCTTT.

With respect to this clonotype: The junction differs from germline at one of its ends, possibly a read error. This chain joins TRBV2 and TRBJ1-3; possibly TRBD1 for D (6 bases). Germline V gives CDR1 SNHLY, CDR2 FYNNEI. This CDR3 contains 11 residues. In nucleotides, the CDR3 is TGTGTCAGCAGGGGTGGAAACACCACATATTTT. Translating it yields CVSRGGNTTYF.

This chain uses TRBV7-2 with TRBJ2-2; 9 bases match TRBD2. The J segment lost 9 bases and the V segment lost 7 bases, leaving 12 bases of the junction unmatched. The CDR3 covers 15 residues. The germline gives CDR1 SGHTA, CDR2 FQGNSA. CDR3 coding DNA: TGTGCCAGCACGCGGGAGGGCCAGACGGCGCGGGAGCTGTTTTTT. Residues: CASTREGQTARELFF.

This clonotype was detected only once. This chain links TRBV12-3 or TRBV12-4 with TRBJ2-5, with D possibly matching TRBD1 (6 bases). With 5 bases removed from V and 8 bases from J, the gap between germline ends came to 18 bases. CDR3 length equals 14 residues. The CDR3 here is CASSPRRGLDTQYF. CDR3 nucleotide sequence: TGTGCCAGCAGTCCTCGTAGGGGGTTGGATACCCAGTACTTC.

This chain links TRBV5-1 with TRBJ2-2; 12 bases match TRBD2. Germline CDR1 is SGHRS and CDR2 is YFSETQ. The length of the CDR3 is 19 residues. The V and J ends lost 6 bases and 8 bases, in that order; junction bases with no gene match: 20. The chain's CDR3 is CASTRTMTSGRNFQGELFF. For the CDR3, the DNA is TGCGCCAGCACCCGAACCATGACTAGCGGGAGAAACTTCCAGGGGGAGCTGTTTTTT.

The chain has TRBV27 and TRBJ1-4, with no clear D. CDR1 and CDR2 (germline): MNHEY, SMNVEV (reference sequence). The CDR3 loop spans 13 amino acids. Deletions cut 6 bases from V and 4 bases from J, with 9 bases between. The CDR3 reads CASRGFNNEKLFF. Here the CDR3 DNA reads TGTGCCAGCAGAGGCTTCAATAATGAAAAACTGTTTTTT.

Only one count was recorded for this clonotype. In DNA, the CDR3 is TGTGCCAGCAGCCTTCGTCAACCGGGACTAGCGTCTAGGGCCTACGAGCAGTACTTC. It codes for CASSLRQPGLASRAYEQYF. This sequence joins TRBV11-2 and TRBJ2-7; 10 bases agree with TRBD2. The germline V gene encodes CDR1 SGHAT and CDR2 FQNNGV. The CDR3 runs to 19 residues. V was clipped by 5 bases and J by 2 bases; unmatched bases: 18.

The CDR3 sequence: CASKGAYEQYF. The DNA of the CDR3 is TGTGCCAGCAAAGGGGCCTACGAGCAGTACTTC. The rearrangement uses TRBV2 and TRBJ2-7; D possibly corresponds to TRBD1 (5 bases). From germline, CDR1 is SNHLY and CDR2 FYNNEI. The CDR3 has 11 amino acids. The ends were cut back, 7 bases at V and 2 bases at J, with 6 bases in the middle.

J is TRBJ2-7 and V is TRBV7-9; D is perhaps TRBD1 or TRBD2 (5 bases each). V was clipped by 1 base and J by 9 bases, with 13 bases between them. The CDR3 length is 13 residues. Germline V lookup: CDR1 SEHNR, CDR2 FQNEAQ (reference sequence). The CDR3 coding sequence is TGTGCCAGCAGCTTAGGGGACGCGACGGCGCAGTACTTC. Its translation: CASSLGDATAQYF.